What follows are 5 T cell receptor beta chains derived from one specimen sequenced in a study of cytomegalovirus exposure and HLA in healthy donors. Use of 60 Vbeta and 13 Jbeta primers characterized the PCR. Profiling relied on immunoSEQ multiplex PCR, and the TCRdb table lists in-frame clones only, not all of them. The sample includes 85,000 to 110,000 clones, roughly 79% of them seen just once. Material for sequencing was PBMCs. These receptor sequences come from a man aged 50 to 59 in good health and CMV-seropositive.

V and J are TRBV5-6 and TRBJ2-3; D perhaps matches TRBD1 (5 bases). Germline values: CDR1 SGHDT, CDR2 YYEEEE. The CDR3 covers 15 residues. Trimming removed 0 bases from V and 3 bases from J, with 11 bases in between. The CDR3 DNA follows: TGTGCCAGCAGCTTGGTGGGCAGACAGACAGATACGCAGTATTTT. Its translation is CASSLVGRQTDTQYF.

This chain joins TRBV7-9 and TRBJ2-1; weak D call: TRBD2 (5 bases). Per the germline V gene, CDR1 is SEHNR and CDR2 is FQNEAQ (reference sequence). The CDR3 is made up of 13 amino acids. V lost 4 bases and J lost 6, with 10 bases in between. CDR3 in amino acids: CASSSSGINEQFF. In DNA, the CDR3 is TGTGCCAGCAGCTCCTCGGGGATCAATGAGCAGTTCTTC.

The rearrangement links TRBV18 to TRBJ2-7; no reliable D call. V was trimmed by 5 bases and J by 3 bases, leaving 8 bases between them. This CDR3 has 12 residues. In germline, CDR1 is KGHSH, CDR2 LQKENI. The CDR3 here is CASSKLHYEQYF. The CDR3 DNA is TGTGCCAGCTCAAAACTTCACTACGAGCAGTACTTC.

J is TRBJ2-7 and V is TRBV27, with 13 bases that match TRBD2. This CDR3 has 16 residues. The V gene's germline CDR1 is MNHEY and CDR2 SMNVEV (reference sequence). Trimming removed 2 bases from V and 1 base from J; junction bases left unmatched: 2. As DNA, the CDR3 is TGTGCCAGCAGTTTACTGACTAGCGGGAGGTCCTACGAGCAGTACTTC. Its protein product is CASSLLTSGRSYEQYF.

In its sample, this clone was seen a few times. The rearrangement joins TRBV28 to TRBJ2-1; a weak D match, TRBD1 (6 bases). V was trimmed by 7 bases and J by 7 bases, leaving 20 bases between them. This CDR3 is 15 amino acids long. Germline values: CDR1 MDHEN, CDR2 SYDVKM. CDR3 DNA sequence: TGTGCCAGCACCCTCCCTCGGGCAGGGGCGAATGAGCAGTTCTTC. This gives the protein CASTLPRAGANEQFF.